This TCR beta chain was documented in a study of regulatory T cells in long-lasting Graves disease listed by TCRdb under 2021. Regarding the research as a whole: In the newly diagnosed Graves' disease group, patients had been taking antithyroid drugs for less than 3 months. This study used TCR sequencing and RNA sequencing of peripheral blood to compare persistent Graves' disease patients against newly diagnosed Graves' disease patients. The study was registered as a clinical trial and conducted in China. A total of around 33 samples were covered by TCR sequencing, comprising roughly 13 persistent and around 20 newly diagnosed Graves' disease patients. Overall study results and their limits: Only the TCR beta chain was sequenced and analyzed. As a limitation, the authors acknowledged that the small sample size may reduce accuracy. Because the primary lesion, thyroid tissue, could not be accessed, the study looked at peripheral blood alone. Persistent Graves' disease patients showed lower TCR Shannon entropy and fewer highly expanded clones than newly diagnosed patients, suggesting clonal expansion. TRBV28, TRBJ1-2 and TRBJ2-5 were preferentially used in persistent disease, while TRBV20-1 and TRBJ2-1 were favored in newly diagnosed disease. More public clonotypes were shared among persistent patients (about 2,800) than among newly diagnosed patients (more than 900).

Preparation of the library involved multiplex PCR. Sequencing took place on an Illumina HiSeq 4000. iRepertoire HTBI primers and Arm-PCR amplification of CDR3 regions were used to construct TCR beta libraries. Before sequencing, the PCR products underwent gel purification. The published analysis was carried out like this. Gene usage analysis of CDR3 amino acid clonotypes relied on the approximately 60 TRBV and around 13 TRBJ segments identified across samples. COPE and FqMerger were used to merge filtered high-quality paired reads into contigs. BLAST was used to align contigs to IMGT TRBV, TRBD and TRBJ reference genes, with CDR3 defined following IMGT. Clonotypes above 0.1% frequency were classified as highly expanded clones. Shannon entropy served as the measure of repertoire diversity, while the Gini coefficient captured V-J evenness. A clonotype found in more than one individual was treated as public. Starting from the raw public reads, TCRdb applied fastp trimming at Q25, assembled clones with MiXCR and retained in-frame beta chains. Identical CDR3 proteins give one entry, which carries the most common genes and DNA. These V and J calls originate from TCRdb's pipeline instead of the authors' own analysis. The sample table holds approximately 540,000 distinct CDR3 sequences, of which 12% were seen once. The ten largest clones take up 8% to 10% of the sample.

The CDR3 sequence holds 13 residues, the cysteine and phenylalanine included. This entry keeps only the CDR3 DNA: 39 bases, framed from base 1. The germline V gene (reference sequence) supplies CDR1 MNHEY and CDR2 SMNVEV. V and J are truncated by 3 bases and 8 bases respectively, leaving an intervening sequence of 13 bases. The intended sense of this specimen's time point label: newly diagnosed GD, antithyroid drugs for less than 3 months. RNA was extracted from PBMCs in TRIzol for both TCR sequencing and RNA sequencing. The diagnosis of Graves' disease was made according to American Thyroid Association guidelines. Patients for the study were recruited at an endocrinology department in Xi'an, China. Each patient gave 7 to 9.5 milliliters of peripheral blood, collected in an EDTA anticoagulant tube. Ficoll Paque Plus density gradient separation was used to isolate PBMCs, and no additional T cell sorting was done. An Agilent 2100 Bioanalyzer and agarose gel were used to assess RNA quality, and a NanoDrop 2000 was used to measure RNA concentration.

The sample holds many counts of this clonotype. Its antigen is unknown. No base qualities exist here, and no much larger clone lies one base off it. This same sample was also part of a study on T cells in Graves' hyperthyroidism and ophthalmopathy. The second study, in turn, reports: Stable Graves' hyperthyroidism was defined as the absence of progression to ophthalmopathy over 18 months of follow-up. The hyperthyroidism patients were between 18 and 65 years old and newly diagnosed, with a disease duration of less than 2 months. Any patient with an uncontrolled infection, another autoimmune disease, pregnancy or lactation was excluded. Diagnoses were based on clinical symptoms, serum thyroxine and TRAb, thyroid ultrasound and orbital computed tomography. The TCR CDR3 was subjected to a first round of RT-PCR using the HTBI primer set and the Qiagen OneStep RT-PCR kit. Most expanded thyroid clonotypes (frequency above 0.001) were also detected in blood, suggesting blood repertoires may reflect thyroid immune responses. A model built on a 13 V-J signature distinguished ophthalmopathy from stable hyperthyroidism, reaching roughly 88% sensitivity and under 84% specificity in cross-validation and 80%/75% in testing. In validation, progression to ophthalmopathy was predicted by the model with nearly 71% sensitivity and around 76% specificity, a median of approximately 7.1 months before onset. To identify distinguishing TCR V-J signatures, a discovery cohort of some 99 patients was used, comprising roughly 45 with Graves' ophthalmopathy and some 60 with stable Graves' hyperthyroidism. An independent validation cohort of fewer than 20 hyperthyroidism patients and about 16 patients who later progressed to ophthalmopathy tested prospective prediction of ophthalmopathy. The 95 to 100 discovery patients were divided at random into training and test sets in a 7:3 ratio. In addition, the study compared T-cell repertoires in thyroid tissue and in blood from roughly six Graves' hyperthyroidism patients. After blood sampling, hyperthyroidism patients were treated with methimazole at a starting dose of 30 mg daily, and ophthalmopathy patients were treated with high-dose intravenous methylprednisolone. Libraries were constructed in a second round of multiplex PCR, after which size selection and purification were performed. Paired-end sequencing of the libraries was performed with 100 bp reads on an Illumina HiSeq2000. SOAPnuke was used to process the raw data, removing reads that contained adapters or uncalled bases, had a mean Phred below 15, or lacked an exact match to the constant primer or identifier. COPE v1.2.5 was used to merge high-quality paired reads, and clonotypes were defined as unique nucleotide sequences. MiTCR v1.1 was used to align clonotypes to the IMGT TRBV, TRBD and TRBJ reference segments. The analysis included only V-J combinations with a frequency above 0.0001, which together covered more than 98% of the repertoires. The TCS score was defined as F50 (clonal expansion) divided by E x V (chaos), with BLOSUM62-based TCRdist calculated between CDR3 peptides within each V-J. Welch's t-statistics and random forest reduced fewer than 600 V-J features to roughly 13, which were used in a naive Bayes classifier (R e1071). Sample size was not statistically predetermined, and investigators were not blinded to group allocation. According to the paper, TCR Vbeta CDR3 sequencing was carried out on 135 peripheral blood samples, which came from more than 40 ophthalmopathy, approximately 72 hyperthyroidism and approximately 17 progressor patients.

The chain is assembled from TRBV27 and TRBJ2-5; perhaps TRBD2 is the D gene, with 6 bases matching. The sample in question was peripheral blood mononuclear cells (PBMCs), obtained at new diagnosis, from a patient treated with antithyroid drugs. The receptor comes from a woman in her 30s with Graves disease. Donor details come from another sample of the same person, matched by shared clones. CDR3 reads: CASSFREAATQYF. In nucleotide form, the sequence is TGTGCCAGCAGTTTTAGGGAGGCCGCTACCCAGTACTTC.